This T cell receptor beta chain comes out of a study of vaccination and CD4 T cells after COVID-19. The overall study: By nasal swab PCR, the convalescent patients were SARS-CoV-2 positive, with several mild cases and one severe. Two of the convalescents were Hispanic, and the group consisted of six males and four females. Post-vaccine sampling followed dose two by a median about 72 days (range 14 to 241).

Treatment indicated: roughly 11-day PBMC culture with coronavirus spike peptide pools or control peptides (ViraFEST assay). This clonotype was seen a handful of times. Its cognate antigen is unknown. This CDR3 has 15 amino acids. Trimming took 4 bases from V and 8 from J; bases not matched to a gene: 11. Germline V CDR1 and CDR2: SGHTA, FQGNSA. Sequencing of the DNA from cultured CD4+ T cells was carried out with the Oncomine TCR Beta short-read assay. Cultures of CD4+ T cells served as the source for extracting genomic DNA. TCRdb called the PCR reads again in MiXCR, with one record for every CDR3 protein. This table has fewer than 3,000 distinct CDR3 sequences, 25% to 30% appearing once.

The receptor's source is a human donor who had recovered from COVID-19. The chain employs TRBV7-2 and TRBJ1-2; TRBD1 matches at 9 bases. This specimen consisted of CD4+ T cells from blood, cultured in vitro, obtained after SARS-CoV-2 vaccination. The CDR3, as DNA: TGTGCCAGCAGCTCGGGGATAACAGGGGGCGGGGGCTACACCTTC. It encodes CASSSGITGGGGYTF.